This TCR beta chain was recovered during a study of persistence of HIV-infected CD4 T cells. Sequencing used immunoSEQ version 4 in survey mode. TCRdb's copy holds only in-frame clones and misses some; the assay was immunoSEQ multiplex PCR. The sample consists of about 37,000 clones, 75% to 90% of them appearing once. Note on this clone: What it binds is unknown.

Cells were stimulated with CMV-infected fibroblast lysates at 8 to 10 ug/mL. CD40L/CD69 double-negative CD45RO-high memory CD4+ T cells were collected. Donors had CD4+ T cell counts above 400 cells/uL and were CMV-seropositive. The source material was CD4+ T cells sorted from PBMCs after roughly 18-hour stimulation, sampled from a patient who received antiretroviral therapy. The TCR sequence derives from an adult man with HIV who was CMV-seropositive.

CDR3 sequence: CASSIGARTEAFF. CDR3 coding DNA: TGTGCCAGTAGTATAGGGGCCCGGACTGAAGCTTTCTTT. The chain uses TRBV19 and TRBJ1-1, with D hard to call. Germline loops: CDR1 LNHDA, CDR2 SQIVND (reference sequence). Trimming removed 1 base from V and 5 bases from J, with 8 bases in between. This CDR3 comprises 13 residues.